The next 3 T cell receptor beta chains were all read from a single sample in a study of blood T cell repertoires in COVID-19. Profiled with immunoSEQ multiplex PCR; TCRdb holds only in-frame clones, not every one. There are fewer than 250,000 clones in the sample; roughly 84% occur only once, and around 7.2% lies in the top ten. Sequences were obtained from peripheral blood. The receptors were sampled from a woman in her 50s with acute or convalescent COVID-19.

This clone has a single count. The chain carries TRBV6-5 and TRBJ2-5; a weak D match, TRBD2 (5 bases). Germline CDR1 MNHEY, CDR2 SVGAGI. CDR3 length: 14 residues. The ends were cut back, 6 bases at V and 5 bases at J, with 16 bases in the middle. CDR3 amino acids: CASSRPGYGETQYF. CDR3 bases: TGTGCCAGCAGCCGACCGGGGTACGGCGAGACCCAGTACTTC.

The chain couples TRBV23-1 to TRBJ1-5; D ambiguous. TRBV23-1 is designated an ORF whose function remains uncertain. The CDR3 has 15 amino acids. Trimming took off 4 bases at V and 6 bases at J, with 16 bases between the two ends. The CDR3 here is CASSLETVRGQPQHF. The DNA of the CDR3 is TGCGCCAGCAGTCTTGAGACTGTCCGGGGTCAGCCCCAGCATTTT.

V is TRBV10-3 and J is TRBJ1-2, with D possibly TRBD1 on 5 matching bases. Trimming pared 6 bases from V and 6 bases from J, leaving 8 bases between. CDR1 and CDR2 (germline): ENHRY, SYGVKD. The CDR3 loop spans 11 amino acids. The CDR3 is CAISPGHGYTF. The CDR3 nucleotides read TGTGCCATCAGCCCAGGGCATGGCTACACCTTC.